This entry describes one T cell receptor beta chain. This sample is part of a study of cytomegalovirus exposure and HLA in healthy donors. Vbeta (60) and Jbeta (13) primers were used in the PCR. Method: immunoSEQ multiplex PCR; TCRdb's copy keeps in-frame clones and lacks some. The sample includes over 100,000 clones, 50% to 80% of them seen just once. Germline V gene lookup returns CDR1 MNHNS and CDR2 SASEGT. This CDR3 comprises 15 residues. V lost 2 bases and J lost 7; bases outside the gene matches: 5. Sequencing used PBMCs. The sequence was collected from a woman aged 40 to 50 in good health and CMV-seropositive. The chain uses TRBV6-1 and TRBJ2-1; 10 bases are a match to TRBD2. CDR3 sequence: CASSESGSGRNEQFF. The CDR3 nucleotides are TGTGCCAGCAGTGAAAGCGGTAGCGGGAGGAATGAGCAGTTCTTC.